Described below is a single T cell receptor (beta chain) sequence and its context. TCRdb keeps only in-frame clones here, not all; method: immunoSEQ multiplex PCR. The sample has some 340,000 clones; around 83% are singletons. This sample was included in a study of blood T cell repertoires in COVID-19. About the study: Samples of COVID-19 (acute and convalescent) were obtained from the United States, Italy and Spain.

The CDR3 covers 13 residues. Germline values: CDR1 MRHNA, CDR2 SNTAGT. V lost 10 bases to trimming and J lost 6 bases, with 18 bases between them. Sequenced input: PBMCs or T cells enriched from blood (not recorded which). This TCR came from a woman between 45 and 60 years old who had recovered from COVID-19. The chain combines TRBV6-4 with TRBJ1-2; D is unclear. The CDR3 sequence is CATLAAITNGYTF. DNA of the CDR3: TGTGCCACCCTTGCGGCTATAACAAATGGCTACACCTTC.